This T cell receptor (beta chain) comes out of a study of blood T cells in healthy people across ages. Study outcomes and limitations: Aged donors had fewer naive CD4+ cells and lower diversity than long-lived donors. The study could not conclusively compare naive and antigen-experienced cells, given its unsorted PBMCs.

Germline V CDR1 and CDR2: MNHNS, SASEGT. CDR3 length equals 15 residues. With 3 bases removed from V and 2 bases from J, the gap between germline ends came to 14 bases. In this sample, this clonotype turned up a few times. Its specificity is not known. In terms of origin and age, donors were healthy Caucasian individuals from Russia aged about 6 to 90. Through a sample-barcoded 5' primer and a J-beta primer mix, a second PCR was run for roughly 6 to 12 cycles. TCRdb recomputed calls from the 5' RACE reads with MiXCR, one row per CDR3 protein. Among about 640,000 distinct CDR3 sequences, around 54% were seen once, and the ten largest hold roughly 34%.

The V call is TRBV6-1, the J call TRBJ2-7; possibly TRBD2 for D (5 bases). This receptor was taken from a man in his sixties in good health. Sequenced: blood. This CDR3 reads CASSDSGLMTYEQYF. Here the CDR3 DNA reads TGTGCCAGCAGTGACTCCGGACTGATGACCTACGAGCAGTACTTC.